The source of this TCR beta chain is a study of blood T cell repertoires in COVID-19. Looking at the study overall: From T cells, B-cell-depleted T cells, or PBMCs came the material, which was cDNA or gDNA.

Measured with immunoSEQ multiplex PCR; TCRdb has only the in-frame clones, and not every one. In the table there are 95,000 or so clones, over 70% of which are singletons. This sequence originates from a man older than 75 with active or convalescent COVID-19. The sequencing input was peripheral blood.

The CDR3 reads CASTQLAGGITYNEQFF. As DNA, the CDR3 is TGTGCCAGCACCCAACTAGCGGGGGGGATAACCTACAATGAGCAGTTCTTC. The chain joins TRBV27 to TRBJ2-1; 13 positions match TRBD2. Unmatched junction bases numbered 8, after V lost 7 bases and J lost 2 bases. Germline CDR1 reads MNHEY; CDR2 reads SMNVEV (reference sequence). The CDR3 spans 17 residues.